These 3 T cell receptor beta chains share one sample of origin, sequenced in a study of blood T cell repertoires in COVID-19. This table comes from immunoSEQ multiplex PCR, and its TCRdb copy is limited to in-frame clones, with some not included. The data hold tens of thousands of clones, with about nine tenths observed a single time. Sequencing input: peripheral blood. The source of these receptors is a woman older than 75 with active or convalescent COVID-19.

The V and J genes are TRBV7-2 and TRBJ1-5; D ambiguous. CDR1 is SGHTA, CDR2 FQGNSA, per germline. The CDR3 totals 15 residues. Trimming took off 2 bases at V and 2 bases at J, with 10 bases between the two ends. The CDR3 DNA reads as TGTGCCAGCAGCTTAATGAGTGCGGGCAATCAGCCCCAGCATTTT. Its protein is CASSLMSAGNQPQHF.

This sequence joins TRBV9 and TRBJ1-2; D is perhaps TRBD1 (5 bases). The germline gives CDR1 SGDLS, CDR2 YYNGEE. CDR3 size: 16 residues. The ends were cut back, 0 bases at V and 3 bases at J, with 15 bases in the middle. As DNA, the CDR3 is TGTGCCAGCAGCGTAGCATCAGGGTCGCAAGACTATGGCTACACCTTC. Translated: CASSVASGSQDYGYTF.

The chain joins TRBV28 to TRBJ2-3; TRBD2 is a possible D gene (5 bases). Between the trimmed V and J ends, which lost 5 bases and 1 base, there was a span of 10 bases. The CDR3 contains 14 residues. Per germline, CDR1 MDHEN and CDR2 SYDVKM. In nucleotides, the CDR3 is TGTGCCAGCAGTCCTAGCCTCGGCACAGATACGCAGTATTTT. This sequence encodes CASSPSLGTDTQYF. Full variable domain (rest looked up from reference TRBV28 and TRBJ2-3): DVKVTQSSRYLVKRTGEKVFLECVQDMDHENMFWYRQDPGLGLRLIYFSYDVKMKEKGDIPEGYSVSREKKERFSLILESASTNQTSMYLCASSPSLGTDTQYFGPGTRLTVL.